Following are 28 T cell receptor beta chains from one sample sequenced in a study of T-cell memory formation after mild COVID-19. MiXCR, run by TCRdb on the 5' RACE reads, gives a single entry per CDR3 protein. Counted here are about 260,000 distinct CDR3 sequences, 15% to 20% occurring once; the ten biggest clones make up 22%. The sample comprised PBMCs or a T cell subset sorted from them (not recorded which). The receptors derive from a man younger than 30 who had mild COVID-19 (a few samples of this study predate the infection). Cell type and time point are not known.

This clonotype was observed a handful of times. CDR3 sequence: CASSLRTGSGANVLTF. In nucleotides, the CDR3 is TGCGCCAGCAGCTTGAGAACGGGCTCTGGGGCCAACGTCCTGACTTTC. The chain uses TRBV5-1 and TRBJ2-6; D remains unclear. Germline V lookup: CDR1 SGHRS, CDR2 YFSETQ. The V end lost 1 base, the J end lost 0 bases, and 8 bases lay between the germline ends. The CDR3 runs to 16 residues.

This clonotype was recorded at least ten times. CDR3 in amino acids: CASSESSGGPDEQFF. The CDR3 coding sequence is TGTGCCAGCAGTGAGAGTAGCGGGGGTCCGGATGAGCAGTTCTTC. The genes are TRBV6-1 and TRBJ2-1; 9 bases map to TRBD2. This CDR3 region has 15 residues. From germline, CDR1 is MNHNS and CDR2 SASEGT. Unmatched junction bases numbered 8, after V lost 3 bases and J lost 8 bases.

CDR3 residues: CASRQGESYEQYF. CDR3 in DNA: TGCGCCAGCAGACAGGGAGAATCCTACGAGCAGTACTTC. The J gene is TRBJ2-7, the V gene TRBV5-1; D possibly corresponds to TRBD1 (6 bases). V was clipped by 5 bases and J by 1 base, with 10 bases between them. This CDR3 is built from 13 residues. Germline CDR1 SGHRS, CDR2 YFSETQ.

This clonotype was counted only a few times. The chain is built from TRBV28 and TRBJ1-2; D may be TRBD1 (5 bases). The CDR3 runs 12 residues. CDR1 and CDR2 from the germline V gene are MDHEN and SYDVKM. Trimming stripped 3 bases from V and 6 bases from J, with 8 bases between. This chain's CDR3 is CASSLVGDGYTF. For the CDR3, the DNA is TGTGCCAGCAGTTTGGTGGGGGATGGCTACACCTTC.

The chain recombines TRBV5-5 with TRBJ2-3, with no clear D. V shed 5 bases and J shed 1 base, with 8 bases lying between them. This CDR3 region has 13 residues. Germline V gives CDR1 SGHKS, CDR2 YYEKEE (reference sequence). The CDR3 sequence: CASSGVGTDTQYF. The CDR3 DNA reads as TGTGCCAGCAGTGGCGTGGGCACAGATACGCAGTATTTT. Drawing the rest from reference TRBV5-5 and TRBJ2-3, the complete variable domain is DAGVTQSPTHLIKTRGQQVTLRCSPISGHKSVSWYQQVLGQGPQFIFQYYEKEERGRGNFPDRFSARQFPNYSSELNVNALLLGDSALYLCASSGVGTDTQYFGPGTRLTVL.

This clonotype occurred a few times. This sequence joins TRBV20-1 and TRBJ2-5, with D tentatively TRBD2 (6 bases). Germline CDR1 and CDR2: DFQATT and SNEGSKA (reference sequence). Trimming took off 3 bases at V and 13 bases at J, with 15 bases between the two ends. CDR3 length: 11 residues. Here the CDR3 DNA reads TGCAGTGCTAGTGGGTGGGCGGGGCCGTACTTC. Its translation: CSASGWAGPYF.

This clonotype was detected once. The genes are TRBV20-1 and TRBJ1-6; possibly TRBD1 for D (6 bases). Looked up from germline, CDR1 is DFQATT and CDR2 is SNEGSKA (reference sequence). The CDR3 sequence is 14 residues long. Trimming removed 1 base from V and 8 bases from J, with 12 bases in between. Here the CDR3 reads CSARVGGPDSPLHF. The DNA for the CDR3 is TGCAGTGCTAGAGTGGGGGGGCCAGATTCACCCCTCCACTTT.

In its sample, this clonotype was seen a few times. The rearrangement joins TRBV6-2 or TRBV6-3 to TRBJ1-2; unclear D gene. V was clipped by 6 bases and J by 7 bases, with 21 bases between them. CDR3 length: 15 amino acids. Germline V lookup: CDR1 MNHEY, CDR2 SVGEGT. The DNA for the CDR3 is TGTGCCAGCAGCCCCGTCGGGCAGGCCCTTTTTGGCTACACCTTC. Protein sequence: CASSPVGQALFGYTF.

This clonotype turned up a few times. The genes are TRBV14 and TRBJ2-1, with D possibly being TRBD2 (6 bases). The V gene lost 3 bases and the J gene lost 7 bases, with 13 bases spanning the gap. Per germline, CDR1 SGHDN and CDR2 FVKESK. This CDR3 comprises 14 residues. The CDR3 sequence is CASSHHVRGNEQFF. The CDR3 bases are TGTGCCAGCAGCCACCACGTCCGGGGGAATGAGCAGTTCTTC.

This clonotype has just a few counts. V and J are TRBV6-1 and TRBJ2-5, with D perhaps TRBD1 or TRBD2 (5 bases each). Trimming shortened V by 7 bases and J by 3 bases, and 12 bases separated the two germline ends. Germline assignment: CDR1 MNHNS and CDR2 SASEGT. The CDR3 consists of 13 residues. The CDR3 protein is CASTRRGEETQYF. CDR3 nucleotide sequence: TGTGCCAGCACCCGAAGAGGGGAAGAGACCCAGTACTTC.

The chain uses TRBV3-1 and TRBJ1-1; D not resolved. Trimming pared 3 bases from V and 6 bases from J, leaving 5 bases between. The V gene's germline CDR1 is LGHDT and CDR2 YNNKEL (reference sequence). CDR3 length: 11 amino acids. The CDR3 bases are TGTGCCAGCAGCCAGTACCCTGAAGCTTTCTTT. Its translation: CASSQYPEAFF.

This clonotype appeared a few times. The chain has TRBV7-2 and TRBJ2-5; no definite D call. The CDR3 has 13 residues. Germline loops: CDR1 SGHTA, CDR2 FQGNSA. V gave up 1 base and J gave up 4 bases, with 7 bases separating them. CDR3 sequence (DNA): TGTGCCAGCAGCTTAGAAAAGAGAGAGACCCAGTACTTC. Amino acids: CASSLEKRETQYF. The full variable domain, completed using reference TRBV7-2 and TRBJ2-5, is GAGVSQSPSNKVTEKGKDVELRCDPISGHTALYWYRQSLGQGLEFLIYFQGNSAPDKSGLPSDRFSAERTGGSVSTLTIQRTQQEDSAVYLCASSLEKRETQYFGPGTRLLVL.

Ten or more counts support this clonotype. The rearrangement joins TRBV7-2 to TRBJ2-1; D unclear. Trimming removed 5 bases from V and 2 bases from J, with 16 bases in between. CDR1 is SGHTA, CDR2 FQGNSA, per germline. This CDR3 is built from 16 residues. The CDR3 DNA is TGTGCCAGCAGCGTCCAGAGATTGACCCCCTACAATGAGCAGTTCTTC. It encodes CASSVQRLTPYNEQFF.

The CDR3 loop is CSARGDSNSPLHF. Written as DNA, the CDR3 is TGCAGTGCTAGGGGGGACAGTAATTCACCCCTCCACTTT. This chain links TRBV20-1 with TRBJ1-6; TRBD1 matches 7 bases. The trim removed 3 bases at V and 6 bases at J, leaving 2 bases unmatched. The CDR3 is 13 amino acids. In germline, CDR1 is DFQATT, CDR2 SNEGSKA (reference sequence).

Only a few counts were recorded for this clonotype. The CDR3 DNA is TGTGCCTGGAGTGTTGAGGAGAACACTGAAGCTTTCTTT. Translated: CAWSVEENTEAFF. J is TRBJ1-1 and V is TRBV30; no clear D. CDR1 and CDR2 from the germline V gene are GTSNPN and SVGIG (reference sequence). The CDR3 loop spans 13 amino acids. The V and J ends lost 0 bases and 1 base respectively, with 6 bases between them.

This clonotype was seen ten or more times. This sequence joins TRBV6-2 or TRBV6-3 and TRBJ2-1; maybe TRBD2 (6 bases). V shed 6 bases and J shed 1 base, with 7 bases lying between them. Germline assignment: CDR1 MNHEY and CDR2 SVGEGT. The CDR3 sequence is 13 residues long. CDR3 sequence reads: CASRGGSYNEQFF. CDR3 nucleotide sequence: TGTGCCAGCAGGGGGGGATCCTACAATGAGCAGTTCTTC.

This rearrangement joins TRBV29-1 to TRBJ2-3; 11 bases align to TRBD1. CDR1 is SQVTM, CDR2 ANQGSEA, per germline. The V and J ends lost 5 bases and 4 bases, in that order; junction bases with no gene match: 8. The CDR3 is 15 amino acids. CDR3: CSVSGTGGVADTQYF. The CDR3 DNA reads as TGCAGCGTTTCGGGGACAGGGGGTGTGGCAGATACGCAGTATTTT.

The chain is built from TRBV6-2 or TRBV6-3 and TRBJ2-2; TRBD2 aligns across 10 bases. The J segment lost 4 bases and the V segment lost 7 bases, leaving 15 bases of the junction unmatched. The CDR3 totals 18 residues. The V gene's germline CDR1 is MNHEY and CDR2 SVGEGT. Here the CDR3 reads CASTPMGGLAVLTGELFF. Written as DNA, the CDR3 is TGTGCCAGCACCCCCATGGGTGGACTAGCGGTACTCACCGGGGAGCTGTTTTTT.

The CDR3 spells CASSPRALGAAGNTIYF. The DNA of the CDR3 is TGTGCCAGCAGCCCAAGGGCGCTGGGGGCTGCTGGAAACACCATATATTTT. The chain combines TRBV5-5 with TRBJ1-3, with TRBD1 as a possible D gene (6 bases). Germline CDR1 reads SGHKS; CDR2 reads YYEKEE (reference sequence). This CDR3 is built from 17 residues. The V end was cut by 4 bases, the J end by 2 bases, with 19 bases between.

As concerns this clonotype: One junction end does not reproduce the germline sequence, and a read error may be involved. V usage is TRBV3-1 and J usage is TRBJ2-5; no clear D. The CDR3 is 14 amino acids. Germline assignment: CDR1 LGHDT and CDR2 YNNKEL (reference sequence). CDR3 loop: CATSQDTAQETQYF. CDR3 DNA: TGTGCCACCAGCCAAGATACAGCACAAGAGACCCAGTACTTC.

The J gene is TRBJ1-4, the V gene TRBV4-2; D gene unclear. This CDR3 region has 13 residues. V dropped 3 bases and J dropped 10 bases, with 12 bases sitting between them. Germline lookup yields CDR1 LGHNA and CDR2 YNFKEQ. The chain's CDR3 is CASSQSLEGKLFF. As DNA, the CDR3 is TGTGCCAGCAGCCAGAGCCTAGAGGGAAAACTGTTTTTT.

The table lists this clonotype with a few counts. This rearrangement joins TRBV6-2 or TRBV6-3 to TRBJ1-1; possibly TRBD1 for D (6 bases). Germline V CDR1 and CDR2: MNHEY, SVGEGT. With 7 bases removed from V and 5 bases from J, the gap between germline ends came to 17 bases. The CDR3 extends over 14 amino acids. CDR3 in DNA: TGTGCCAGCACCTATTCCTGGAGGGGGACTGAAGCTTTCTTT. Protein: CASTYSWRGTEAFF.

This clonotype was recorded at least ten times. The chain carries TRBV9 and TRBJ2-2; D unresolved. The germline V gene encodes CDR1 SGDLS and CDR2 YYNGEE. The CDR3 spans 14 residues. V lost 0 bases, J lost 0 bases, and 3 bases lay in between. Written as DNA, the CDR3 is TGTGCCAGCAGCGTAGGCACGAACACCGGGGAGCTGTTTTTT. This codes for CASSVGTNTGELFF.

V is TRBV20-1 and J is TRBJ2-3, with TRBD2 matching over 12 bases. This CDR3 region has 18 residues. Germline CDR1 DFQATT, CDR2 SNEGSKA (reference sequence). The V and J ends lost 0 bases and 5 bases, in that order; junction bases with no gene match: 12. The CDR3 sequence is CSARDLGGLAGFEDTQYF. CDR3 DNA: TGCAGTGCTAGAGACTTGGGAGGACTAGCGGGGTTTGAAGATACGCAGTATTTT.

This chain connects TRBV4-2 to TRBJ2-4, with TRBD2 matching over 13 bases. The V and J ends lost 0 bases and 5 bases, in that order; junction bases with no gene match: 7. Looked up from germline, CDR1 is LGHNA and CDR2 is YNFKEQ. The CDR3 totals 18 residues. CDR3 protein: CASSQETSGGANENIQYF. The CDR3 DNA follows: TGTGCCAGCAGCCAAGAAACTAGCGGGGGGGCGAATGAAAACATTCAGTACTTC.

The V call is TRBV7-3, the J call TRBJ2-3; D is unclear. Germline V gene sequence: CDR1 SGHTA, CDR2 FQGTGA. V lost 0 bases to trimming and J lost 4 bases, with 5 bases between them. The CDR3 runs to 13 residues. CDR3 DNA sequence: TGTGCCAGCAGCTTAACTGGTTCAGATACGCAGTATTTT. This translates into CASSLTGSDTQYF.

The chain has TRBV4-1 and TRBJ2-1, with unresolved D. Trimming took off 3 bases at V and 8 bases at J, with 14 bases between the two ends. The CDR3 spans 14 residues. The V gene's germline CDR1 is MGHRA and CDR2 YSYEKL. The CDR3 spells CASSHSLGSDEQFF. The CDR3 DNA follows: TGCGCCAGCAGCCACAGTTTGGGTTCCGATGAGCAGTTCTTC.

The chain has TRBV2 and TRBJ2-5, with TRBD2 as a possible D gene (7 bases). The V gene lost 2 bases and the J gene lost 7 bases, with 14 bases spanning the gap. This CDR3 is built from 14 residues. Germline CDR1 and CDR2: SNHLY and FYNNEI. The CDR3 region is CASSERGAVGTQYF. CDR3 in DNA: TGTGCCAGCAGTGAACGGGGGGCAGTCGGGACCCAGTACTTC.